This T cell receptor (beta chain) was captured in a study of T cell responses to AZD1222 COVID-19 vaccine. Details on this clone: Its antigen is not known.

From germline, CDR1 is SGHVS and CDR2 FQNEAQ. The V and J ends lost 5 bases and 14 bases respectively, with 21 bases between them. The CDR3 runs to 13 residues. Libraries were prepared by immunoSEQ multiplex PCR; TCRdb keeps only in-frame clonotypes and omits some of them. This sample has 74,000 or so clones, with more than 75% found just once. Study-wide points: Spike-wide vaccine-associated CD4 TCRs dominated at 160-218 and 743-854. Spike-specific TCR breadth and depth both grew after two AZD1222 doses.

This TCR was sampled from an adult in good health. The rearrangement uses TRBV7-8 and TRBJ1-2; possible D gene TRBD1, 5 bases. The sample in question was peripheral blood, obtained on day 0 of AZD1222 vaccination. The CDR3 is CASSPGPSGGRTF. The CDR3 DNA reads as TGTGCCAGCAGCCCCGGGCCGAGCGGGGGACGGACCTTC. Complete variable domain (other parts from reference TRBV7-8 and TRBJ1-2): GAGVSQSPRYKVAKRGQDVALRCDPISGHVSLFWYQQALGQGPEFLTYFQNEAQLDKSGLPSDRFFAERPEGSVSTLKIQRTQQEDSAVYLCASSPGPSGGRTFGSGTRLTVV.